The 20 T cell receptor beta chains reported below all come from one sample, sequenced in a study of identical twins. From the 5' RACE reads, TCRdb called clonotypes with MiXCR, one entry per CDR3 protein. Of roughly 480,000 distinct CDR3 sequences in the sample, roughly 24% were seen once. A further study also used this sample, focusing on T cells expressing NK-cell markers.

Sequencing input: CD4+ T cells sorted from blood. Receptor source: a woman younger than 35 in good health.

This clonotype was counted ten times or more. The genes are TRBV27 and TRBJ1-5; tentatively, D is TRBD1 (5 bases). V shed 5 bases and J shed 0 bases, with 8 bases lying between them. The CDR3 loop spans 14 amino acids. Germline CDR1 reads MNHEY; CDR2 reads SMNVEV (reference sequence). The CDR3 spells CASSQGASNQPQHF. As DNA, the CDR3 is TGTGCCAGCAGTCAGGGAGCTAGCAATCAGCCCCAGCATTTT.

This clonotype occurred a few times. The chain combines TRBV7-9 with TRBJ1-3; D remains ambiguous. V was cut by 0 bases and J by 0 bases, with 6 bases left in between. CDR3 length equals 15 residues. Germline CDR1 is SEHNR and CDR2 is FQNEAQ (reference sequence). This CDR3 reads CASSLAVNSGNTIYF. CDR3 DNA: TGTGCCAGCAGCTTAGCAGTGAACTCTGGAAACACCATATATTTT.

CDR3 in DNA: TGCAGTGCTAGTTGGCGGGCTGCCTACGAGCAGTACTTC. This translates into CSASWRAAYEQYF. The V gene is TRBV20-1, the J gene TRBJ2-7; tentatively, D is TRBD2 (5 bases). The CDR3 sequence is 13 residues long. Trimming removed 3 bases at V and 2 bases at J, with 11 bases between. Germline CDR1 reads DFQATT; CDR2 reads SNEGSKA (reference sequence).

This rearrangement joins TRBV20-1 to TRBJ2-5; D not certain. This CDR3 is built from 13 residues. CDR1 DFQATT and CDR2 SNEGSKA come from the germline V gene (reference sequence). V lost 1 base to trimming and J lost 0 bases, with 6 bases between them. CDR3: CSARGSYQETQYF. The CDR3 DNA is TGCAGTGCTAGAGGTTCCTACCAAGAGACCCAGTACTTC.

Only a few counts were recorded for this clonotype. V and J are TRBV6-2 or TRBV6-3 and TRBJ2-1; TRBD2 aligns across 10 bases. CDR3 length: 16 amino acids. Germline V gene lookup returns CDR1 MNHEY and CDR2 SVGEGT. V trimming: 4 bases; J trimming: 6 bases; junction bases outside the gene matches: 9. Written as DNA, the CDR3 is TGTGCCAGCAGTTTCCCTAGTAGCGGGAGGCCCAATGAGCAGTTCTTC. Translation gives CASSFPSSGRPNEQFF.

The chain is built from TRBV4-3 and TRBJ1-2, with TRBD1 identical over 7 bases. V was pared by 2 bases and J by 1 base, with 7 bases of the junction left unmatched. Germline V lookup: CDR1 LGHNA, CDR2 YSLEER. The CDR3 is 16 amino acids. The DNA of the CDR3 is TGCGCCAGCAGCCAAAGAGGGGACAGCAATAACTATGGCTACACCTTC. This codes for CASSQRGDSNNYGYTF.

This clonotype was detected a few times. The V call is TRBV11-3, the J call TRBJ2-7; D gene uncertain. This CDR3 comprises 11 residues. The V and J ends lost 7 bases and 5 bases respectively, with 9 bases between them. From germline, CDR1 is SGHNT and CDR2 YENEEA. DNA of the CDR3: TGTGCCAGCAAAAAGAGCGACGAGCAGTACTTC. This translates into CASKKSDEQYF.

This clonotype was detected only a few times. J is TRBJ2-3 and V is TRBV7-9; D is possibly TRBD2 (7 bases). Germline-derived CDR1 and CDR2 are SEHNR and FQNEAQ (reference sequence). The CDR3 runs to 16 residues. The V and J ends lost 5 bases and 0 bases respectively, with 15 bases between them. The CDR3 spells CASSPQRGASTDTQYF. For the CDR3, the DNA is TGTGCCAGCAGCCCCCAACGGGGGGCGAGCACAGATACGCAGTATTTT.

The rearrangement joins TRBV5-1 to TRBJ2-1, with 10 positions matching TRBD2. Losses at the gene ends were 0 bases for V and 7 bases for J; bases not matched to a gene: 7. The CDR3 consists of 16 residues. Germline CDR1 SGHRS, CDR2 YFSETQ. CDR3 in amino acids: CASSLAASSGSNEQFF. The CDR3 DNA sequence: TGCGCCAGCAGCTTGGCGGCGTCTAGCGGGAGTAATGAGCAGTTCTTC.

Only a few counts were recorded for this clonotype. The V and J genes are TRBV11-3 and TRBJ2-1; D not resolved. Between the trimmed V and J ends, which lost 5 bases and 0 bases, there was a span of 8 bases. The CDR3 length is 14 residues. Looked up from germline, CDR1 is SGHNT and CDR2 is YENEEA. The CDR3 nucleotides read TGTGCCAGCAGCACCGCCAGCTCCTACAATGAGCAGTTCTTC. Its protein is CASSTASSYNEQFF.

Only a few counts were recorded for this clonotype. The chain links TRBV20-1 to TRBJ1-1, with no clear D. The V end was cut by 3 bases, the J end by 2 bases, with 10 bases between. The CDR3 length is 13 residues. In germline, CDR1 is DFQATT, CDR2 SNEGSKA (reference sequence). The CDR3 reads CSASRVFNTEAFF. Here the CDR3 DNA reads TGCAGTGCTAGTCGGGTTTTTAACACTGAAGCTTTCTTT.

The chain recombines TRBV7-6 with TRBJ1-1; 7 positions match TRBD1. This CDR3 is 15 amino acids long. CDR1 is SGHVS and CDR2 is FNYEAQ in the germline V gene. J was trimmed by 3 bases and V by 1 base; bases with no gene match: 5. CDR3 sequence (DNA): TGTGCCAGCAGCTTAGTCACCAGGGGGGACACTGAAGCTTTCTTT. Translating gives CASSLVTRGDTEAFF.

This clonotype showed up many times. CDR3 nucleotides: TGTGCCAGCAGTTACCGCCTCTCCTATGGCTACACCTTC. It encodes CASSYRLSYGYTF. This chain joins TRBV6-5 and TRBJ1-2; D uncertain. Germline CDR1 and CDR2: MNHEY and SVGAGI. Trimming pared 2 bases from V and 4 bases from J, leaving 8 bases between. CDR3 length equals 13 residues.

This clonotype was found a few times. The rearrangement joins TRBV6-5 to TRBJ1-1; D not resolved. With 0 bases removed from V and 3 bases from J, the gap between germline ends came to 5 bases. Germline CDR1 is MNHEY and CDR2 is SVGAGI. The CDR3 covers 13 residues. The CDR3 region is CASSYSFYTEAFF. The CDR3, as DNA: TGTGCCAGCAGTTACTCTTTTTACACTGAAGCTTTCTTT.

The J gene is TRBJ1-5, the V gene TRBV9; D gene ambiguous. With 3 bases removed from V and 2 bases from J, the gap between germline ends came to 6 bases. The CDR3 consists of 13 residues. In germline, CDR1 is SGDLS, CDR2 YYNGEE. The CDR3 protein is CASSDAGNQPQHF. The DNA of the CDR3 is TGTGCCAGCAGCGACGCCGGCAATCAGCCCCAGCATTTT.

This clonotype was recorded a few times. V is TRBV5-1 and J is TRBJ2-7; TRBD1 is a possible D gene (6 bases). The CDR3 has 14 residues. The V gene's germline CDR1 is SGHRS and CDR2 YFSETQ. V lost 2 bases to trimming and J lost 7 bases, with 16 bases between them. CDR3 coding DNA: TGCGCCAGCAGCTTAGGTGGGACAACTCGGGAGCAGTACTTC. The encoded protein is CASSLGGTTREQYF.

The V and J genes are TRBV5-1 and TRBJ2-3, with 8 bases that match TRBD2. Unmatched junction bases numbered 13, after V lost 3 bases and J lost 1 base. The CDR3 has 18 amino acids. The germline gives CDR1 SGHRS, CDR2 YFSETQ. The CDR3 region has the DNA TGCGCCAGCAGCTCGTCAAGGCGGGGGGCCTACCGCACAGATACGCAGTATTTT. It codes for CASSSSRRGAYRTDTQYF.

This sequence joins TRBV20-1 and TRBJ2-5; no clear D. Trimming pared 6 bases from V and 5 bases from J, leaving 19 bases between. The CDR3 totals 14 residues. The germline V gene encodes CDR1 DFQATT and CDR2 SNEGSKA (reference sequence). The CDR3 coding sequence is TGCAGTGCCCTGTCCCTCGGATTTAAGGAGACCCAGTACTTC. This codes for CSALSLGFKETQYF.

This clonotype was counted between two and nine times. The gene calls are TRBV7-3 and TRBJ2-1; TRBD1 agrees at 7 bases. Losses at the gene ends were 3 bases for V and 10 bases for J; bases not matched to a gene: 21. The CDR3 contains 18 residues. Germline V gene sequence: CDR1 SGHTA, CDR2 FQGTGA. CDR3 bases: TGTGCCAGCAGCTTTTTGAGGGTCTACAGGGGTCATGGTTCCGAGCAGTTCTTC. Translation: CASSFLRVYRGHGSEQFF.

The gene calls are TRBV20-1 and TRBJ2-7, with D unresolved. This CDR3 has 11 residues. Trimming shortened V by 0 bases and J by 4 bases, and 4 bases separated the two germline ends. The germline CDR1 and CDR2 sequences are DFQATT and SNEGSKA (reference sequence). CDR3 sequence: CSARDKYEQYF. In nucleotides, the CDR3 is TGCAGTGCTAGAGATAAATACGAGCAGTACTTC.